This T cell receptor (beta chain) was sequenced in a study of blood T cell repertoires in COVID-19. The CDR3 runs to 13 residues. The V end lost 5 bases, the J end lost 4 bases, and 12 bases lay between the germline ends. Clones were sequenced by immunoSEQ multiplex PCR, and TCRdb holds only the in-frame ones, with some missing. Of roughly 340,000 clones detected, 87% appear once; the ten largest clones hold nearly 6.5%. This chain uses TRBV12-3 or TRBV12-4 with TRBJ2-7; maybe TRBD1 (6 bases). The sequence derives from a woman between 50 and 59 years old with COVID-19, enrolled during active disease. The material sequenced was peripheral blood. CDR3 protein: CASSRLQGYEQYF. The CDR3 region has the DNA TGTGCCAGCAGTCGATTACAGGGATACGAGCAGTACTTC.